This TCR beta chain appears in the sequencing data of a study of cytomegalovirus exposure and HLA in healthy donors. Looking at the study overall: The same platform used for the 500 to 850 first-cohort repertoires was also used for the 90 to 150 validation repertoires, as a later analysis reported.

Libraries were prepared by immunoSEQ multiplex PCR; TCRdb keeps only in-frame clonotypes and omits some of them. The sample shows about 120,000 clones, around 85% of them seen only once. Trimming took 5 bases from V and 5 from J, leaving 24 bases between them. Germline CDR1 reads MDHEN; CDR2 reads SYDVKM. This CDR3 has 17 residues. Regarding this clone: Its specificity is unknown.

Study-wide findings and caveats: Investigators reported 150 to 200 TCR beta chains as tied to cytomegalovirus. Subsequent analysis found a tendency for first-cohort TCR clusters to co-occur within the roughly 130 validation repertoires.

The chain combines TRBV28 with TRBJ2-5; a weak D match, TRBD2 (5 bases). The receptor was derived from a man aged 18 to 35 in good health and CMV-seropositive. The specimen was PBMCs. The CDR3 region has the DNA TGTGCCAGCAGTCCTGTGAGGGCAGGACCCTCGAGGGAGACCCAGTACTTC. This sequence encodes CASSPVRAGPSRETQYF.